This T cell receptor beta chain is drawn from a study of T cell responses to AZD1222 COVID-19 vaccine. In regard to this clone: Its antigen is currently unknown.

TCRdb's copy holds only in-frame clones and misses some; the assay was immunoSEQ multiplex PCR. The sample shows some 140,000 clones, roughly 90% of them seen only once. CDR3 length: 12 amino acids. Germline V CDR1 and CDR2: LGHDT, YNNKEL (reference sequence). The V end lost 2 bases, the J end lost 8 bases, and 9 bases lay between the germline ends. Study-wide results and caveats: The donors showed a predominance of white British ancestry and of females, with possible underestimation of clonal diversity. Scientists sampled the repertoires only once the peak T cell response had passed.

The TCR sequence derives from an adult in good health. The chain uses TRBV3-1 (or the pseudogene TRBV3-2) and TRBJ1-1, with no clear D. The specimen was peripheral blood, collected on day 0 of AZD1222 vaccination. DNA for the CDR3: TGTGCCAGCAGCCAACACGCGGGCGAAGCTTTCTTT. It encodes CASSQHAGEAFF.